The clone carrying this T cell receptor beta chain has only a few counts. Its matching antigen is unknown. Described time point: newly diagnosed GD, antithyroid drugs for less than 3 months. Following extraction of RNA from PBMCs, that RNA was used to make the TCR library. Trimming at V came to 4 bases and at J to 7 bases, leaving 3 bases not matched to a gene. This CDR3 has 13 residues. In germline, CDR1 is MNHNS, CDR2 SASEGT. These data originate in a study of regulatory T cells in long-lasting Graves disease. Study results and limitations: Investigators studied peripheral blood only, not thyroid tissue. TRBV28, TRBJ1-2 and TRBJ2-5 were favored in persistent disease.

Arm-PCR with iRepertoire HTBI primers amplified the CDR3 regions for these TCR beta libraries. One entry per CDR3 protein, called by TCRdb with MiXCR from the multiplex PCR reads. The sample has more than 350,000 distinct CDR3 sequences, more than 13% seen once. The same data also contributed to another study, on T cells in Graves' hyperthyroidism and ophthalmopathy.

The chain recombines TRBV6-1 with TRBJ1-2, with TRBD1 matching over 10 bases. This TCR was recovered from a woman aged 25-40 years with Graves disease. Here the sequenced sample was peripheral blood mononuclear cells (PBMCs), taken at new diagnosis, from a patient treated with antithyroid drugs. The CDR3 loop is CASSGTGGFGYTF. CDR3 DNA sequence: TGTGCCAGCAGTGGGACAGGGGGGTTTGGCTACACCTTC.